This T cell receptor beta chain originates from a study of T cell responses to AZD1222 COVID-19 vaccine. Study-level findings and limits: Seropositive at baseline were only a handful of AZD1222 recipients. A reported finding is that nearly half of spike-specific TCRs target unmutated variant regions.

The CDR3 has 14 amino acids. Per germline, CDR1 MNHEY and CDR2 SVGAGI. With V trimmed by 8 bases and J by 0 bases, 7 bases remained unmatched. Pooling covered second doses at about 4 or about 12 weeks. Data came from immunoSEQ multiplex PCR; TCRdb stores just in-frame clones and leaves some out. This table has about 150,000 clones, 90% to 95% appearing once. A word on this clone: As yet, its antigen is unknown.

The chain couples TRBV6-5 to TRBJ2-7, with TRBD1 matching over 7 bases. The TCR comes from an adult who received the AZD1222 COVID-19 vaccine. The specimen comprised peripheral blood, sampled 28 days after the second AZD1222 dose. The CDR3 nucleotides read TGTGCCAGCCAGCGGACAGGTACCTCCTACGAGCAGTACTTC. Residues: CASQRTGTSYEQYF.